This entry lists 32 T cell receptor beta chains sequenced from one sample in a study of naive CD8 T cells in extremely preterm neonates. Here immunoSEQ multiplex PCR was the method, and the copy in TCRdb shows in-frame clones only, minus some. Of roughly 5,000 clones listed, over 95% are singletons. The sequenced sample was naive CD8+ T cells from blood. These receptors originate from a human donor in good health.

Only one count was recorded for this clone. This chain connects TRBV27 to TRBJ2-1; D is ambiguous. The CDR3 spans 17 residues. The V and J ends lost 1 base and 0 bases respectively, with 13 bases between them. The germline V gene has CDR1 MNHEY and CDR2 SMNVEV (reference sequence). The CDR3 region has the DNA TGTGCCAGCAGTTTATTTTCGGTCCCGAGCTCCTACAATGAGCAGTTCTTC. Its protein is CASSLFSVPSSYNEQFF.

The chain has TRBV27 and TRBJ1-2; tentatively, D is TRBD1 (5 bases). CDR1 and CDR2 (germline): MNHEY, SMNVEV (reference sequence). V dropped 2 bases and J dropped 4 bases, with 11 bases sitting between them. The length of the CDR3 is 14 residues. As DNA, the CDR3 is TGTGCCAGCAGTTTAGGGGCGCTGGGCTATGGCTACACCTTC. Its protein is CASSLGALGYGYTF.

CDR3 sequence reads: CASSRLAGERAIVDTQYF. The CDR3 bases are TGTGCCAGCAGCCGACTAGCGGGAGAGCGGGCCATTGTAGATACGCAGTATTTT. This rearrangement joins TRBV5-5 to TRBJ2-3; 12 bases agree with TRBD2. Germline trimming cut 4 bases from V and 5 bases from J; bases unmatched to any gene: 14. The CDR3 spans 18 residues. The V gene's germline CDR1 is SGHKS and CDR2 YYEKEE (reference sequence).

This chain connects TRBV11-2 to TRBJ2-5; maybe TRBD1 (6 bases). Trimming took 0 bases from V and 2 from J, leaving 10 bases between them. From germline, CDR1 is SGHAT and CDR2 FQNNGV. The CDR3 totals 15 residues. CDR3 in DNA: TGTGCCAGCAGCTTAGACCCCGACAGGCAAGAGACCCAGTACTTC. Residues: CASSLDPDRQETQYF.

V and J are TRBV27 and TRBJ2-7, with D perhaps TRBD1 (5 bases). The CDR3 is 13 residues long. Germline V gene data show CDR1 as MNHEY and CDR2 as SMNVEV (reference sequence). With 6 bases removed from V and 3 bases from J, the gap between germline ends came to 12 bases. In DNA, the CDR3 is TGTGCCAGCAGGGGGCTAGATAACTACGAGCAGTACTTC. It yields the protein CASRGLDNYEQYF.

CDR3 DNA sequence: TGTGCCAGTAGTATAGATTCAGGCAGTCAGCCCCAGCATTTT. Translation gives CASSIDSGSQPQHF. The chain is built from TRBV19 and TRBJ1-5; no reliable D call. The CDR3 loop spans 14 amino acids. Germline V CDR1 and CDR2: LNHDA, SQIVND (reference sequence). Trimming took 0 bases from V and 6 from J, leaving 9 bases between them.

This chain uses TRBV4-3 with TRBJ2-3; TRBD2 matches 7 bases. The CDR3 sequence is 16 residues long. CDR1 is LGHNA, CDR2 YSLEER, per germline. V was clipped by 1 base and J by 2 bases; unmatched bases: 6. The CDR3 reads CASSQAPSGDTDTQYF. The CDR3 nucleotides read TGCGCCAGCAGCCAAGCCCCCAGCGGGGACACAGATACGCAGTATTTT.

In this sample, this clone turned up once. The J gene is TRBJ1-1, the V gene TRBV7-6, with D hard to call. The V end lost 2 bases, the J end lost 7 bases, and 8 bases lay between the germline ends. The germline CDR1 and CDR2 sequences are SGHVS and FNYEAQ. This CDR3 has 12 amino acids. DNA for the CDR3: TGTGCCAGCAGCTTAACCCCGGGTGAAGCTTTCTTT. Residues: CASSLTPGEAFF. Looking up the rest from reference TRBV7-6 and TRBJ1-1 gives the full variable domain: GAGVSQSPRYKVTKRGQDVALRCDPISGHVSLYWYRQALGQGPEFLTYFNYEAQQDKSGLPNDRFSAERPEGSISTLTIQRTEQRDSAMYRCASSLTPGEAFFGQGTRLTVV.

The gene calls are TRBV2 and TRBJ2-1; 10 bases match TRBD1. Germline lookup yields CDR1 SNHLY and CDR2 FYNNEI. J was trimmed by 2 bases and V by 6 bases; bases with no gene match: 1. The CDR3 covers 14 residues. The CDR3 sequence is CASRDRGTYNEQFF. CDR3 nucleotides: TGTGCCAGCAGGGACAGGGGGACCTACAATGAGCAGTTCTTC.

The genes are TRBV14 and TRBJ2-7; 11 bases agree with TRBD2. The germline CDR1 and CDR2 sequences are SGHDN and FVKESK. V gave up 6 bases and J gave up 7 bases; unmatched junction bases: 14. The CDR3 loop spans 16 amino acids. DNA for the CDR3: TGTGCCAGCAGTCTGGGGTTACTAGCGGGAGCAAGGGAGCAGTACTTC. It encodes CASSLGLLAGAREQYF.

V usage is TRBV7-2 and J usage is TRBJ2-7; weak D call: TRBD1 (6 bases). V lost 8 bases and J 1 base, leaving 12 bases between the germline ends. CDR3 length equals 13 residues. Germline assignment: CDR1 SGHTA and CDR2 FQGNSA. CDR3 sequence: CASSDRQSYEQYF. CDR3 in DNA: TGTGCCAGCTCTGACAGGCAGTCCTACGAGCAGTACTTC.

V usage is TRBV9 and J usage is TRBJ1-5; no clear D gene. The germline V gene encodes CDR1 SGDLS and CDR2 YYNGEE. CDR3 length: 15 residues. Deletions cut 4 bases from V and 0 bases from J, with 11 bases between. CDR3 region: CASSPRGDSNQPQHF. CDR3 nucleotide sequence: TGTGCCAGCAGCCCTCGTGGAGATAGCAATCAGCCCCAGCATTTT.

This chain joins TRBV7-9 and TRBJ2-5, with 7 bases identical to TRBD1. This CDR3 spans 14 amino acids. V was clipped by 5 bases and J by 1 base; unmatched bases: 4. The V gene's germline CDR1 is SEHNR and CDR2 FQNEAQ (reference sequence). In DNA, the CDR3 is TGTGCCAGCAGCCCCAGACAGGGCCAAGAGACCCAGTACTTC. Translation gives CASSPRQGQETQYF.

In DNA, the CDR3 is TGTGCCAGCAGCGTAGGAGGGAGGGAAAATGAAAAACTGTTTTTT. As protein: CASSVGGRENEKLFF. The V gene is TRBV9, the J gene TRBJ1-4; D uncertain. This CDR3 is built from 15 residues. From germline, CDR1 is SGDLS and CDR2 YYNGEE. V gave up 0 bases and J gave up 5 bases, with 11 bases separating them. Supplemented by reference TRBV9 and TRBJ1-4, the full variable domain reads DSGVTQTPKHLITATGQRVTLRCSPRSGDLSVYWYQQSLDQGLQFLIQYYNGEERAKGNILERFSAQQFPDLHSELNLSSLELGDSALYFCASSVGGRENEKLFFGSGTQLSVL.

V and J are TRBV5-8 and TRBJ2-7; 10 bases map to TRBD2. The V and J ends lost 4 bases and 0 bases, in that order; junction bases with no gene match: 7. The CDR3 loop spans 16 amino acids. The germline CDR1 and CDR2 sequences are SGHTS and YDEGEE. CDR3 loop: CASSPWTSGSSYEQYF. CDR3 DNA: TGTGCCAGCAGCCCCTGGACTAGCGGAAGCTCCTACGAGCAGTACTTC.

V gene TRBV27 combines with J gene TRBJ1-5, with D maybe TRBD1 (5 bases). The CDR3 loop spans 15 amino acids. Germline V gene data show CDR1 as MNHEY and CDR2 as SMNVEV (reference sequence). Between the trimmed V and J ends, which lost 1 base and 4 bases, there was a span of 11 bases. CDR3 bases: TGTGCCAGCAGTTTATTGGGGCAGGTTAATCAGCCCCAGCATTTT. Protein sequence: CASSLLGQVNQPQHF.

The CDR3 DNA follows: TGTGCCAGCATCCTTTCGACTAGCGGGAGTTACGAGCAGTACTTC. Translated: CASILSTSGSYEQYF. The genes are TRBV2 and TRBJ2-7; 12 nucleotides agree with TRBD2. The CDR3 is 15 residues long. V was pared by 7 bases and J by 4 bases, with 8 bases of the junction left unmatched. Germline-derived CDR1 and CDR2 are SNHLY and FYNNEI.

The gene calls are TRBV5-8 and TRBJ2-7; weak D call: TRBD2 (6 bases). The CDR3 has 14 residues. V gave up 4 bases and J gave up 1 base, with 12 bases separating them. Germline-derived CDR1 and CDR2 are SGHTS and YDEGEE. This chain's CDR3 is CASSHRGESYEQYF. As DNA, the CDR3 is TGTGCCAGCAGCCATCGCGGGGAGTCCTACGAGCAGTACTTC.

The chain combines TRBV28 with TRBJ1-1; D unclear. Trimming cost V 5 bases and J 4 bases, with 14 bases left between them. This CDR3 has 14 amino acids. CDR1 and CDR2 from the germline V gene are MDHEN and SYDVKM. The DNA of the CDR3 is TGTGCCAGCAGTCTATCGGGGATGGGCACTGAAGCTTTCTTT. It yields the protein CASSLSGMGTEAFF.

J is TRBJ1-3 and V is TRBV21-1; the table names TRBD1, a call not compared with the DNA. TRBV21-1 is flagged as a pseudogene. This CDR3 is built from 19 residues. This chain's CDR3 is CASSRNRGRRTFIRNTIYF. The CDR3 DNA reads as TGTGCCAGCAGCAGGAACAGGGGGCGAAGGACTTTTATTCGGAACACCATATATTTT.

The chain couples TRBV11-3 to TRBJ2-5; 9 positions match TRBD2. Judging by the DNA end, TRBJ2-7 fits better; the J call may be wrong. CDR1 is SGHNT, CDR2 YENEEA, per germline. This CDR3 region has 16 residues. DNA for the CDR3: TGTGCCAGCAGCTACAGGGAAAGCGGGAGGCCCTACGAGCAGTACTTC. Protein sequence: CASSYRESGRPYEQYF.

The chain is built from TRBV5-6 and TRBJ2-7, with 10 positions matching TRBD1. The V gene's germline CDR1 is SGHDT and CDR2 YYEEEE. Trimming removed 4 bases from V and 2 bases from J; junction bases left unmatched: 6. The CDR3 loop spans 15 amino acids. The CDR3 DNA is TGTGCCAGCAGCCCTGGGACAGGGGTGGCCTACGAGCAGTACTTC. Translation: CASSPGTGVAYEQYF.

The V call is TRBV28, the J call TRBJ1-2; TRBD1 aligns across 10 bases. With V trimmed by 8 bases and J by 5 bases, 2 bases remained unmatched. The CDR3 extends over 12 amino acids. Germline V CDR1 and CDR2: MDHEN, SYDVKM. DNA for the CDR3: TGTGCCAGCCGGGACAGGGGATATGGCTACACCTTC. Amino acids: CASRDRGYGYTF.

This sequence joins TRBV7-9 and TRBJ1-2; tentative D call: TRBD1 (6 bases). Germline CDR1 is SEHNR and CDR2 is FQNEAQ (reference sequence). Trimming left V 5 bases short and J 5 bases short, with 18 bases between. The CDR3 spans 15 residues. DNA of the CDR3: TGTGCCAGCAGCCCCCCGGGGGGGGGCAATTATGGCTACACCTTC. Translated: CASSPPGGGNYGYTF.

The chain recombines TRBV4-1 with TRBJ2-1; D is possibly TRBD2 (5 bases). The CDR3 loop spans 13 amino acids. Germline values: CDR1 MGHRA, CDR2 YSYEKL. V was shortened by 1 base and J by 7 bases, with 8 bases between the two germline ends. Here the CDR3 reads CASSQGAENEQFF. For the CDR3, the DNA is TGCGCCAGCAGCCAAGGAGCGGAGAATGAGCAGTTCTTC.

This clone was seen just once. V is TRBV5-1 and J is TRBJ1-1; maybe TRBD1 (6 bases). Germline CDR1 and CDR2: SGHRS and YFSETQ. The ends were cut back, 4 bases at V and 0 bases at J, with 10 bases in the middle. The CDR3 is 14 residues long. The CDR3 spells CASSEGHLNTEAFF. The CDR3 DNA sequence: TGCGCCAGCAGCGAGGGACACCTGAACACTGAAGCTTTCTTT.

The J gene is TRBJ2-1, the V gene TRBV4-2, with no clear D. Trimming removed 4 bases from V and 0 bases from J, with 10 bases in between. The CDR3 covers 15 residues. Germline V gene sequence: CDR1 LGHNA, CDR2 YNFKEQ. CDR3 DNA: TGTGCCAGCAGCCCCTTGGTGAGCTCCTACAATGAGCAGTTCTTC. The encoded protein is CASSPLVSSYNEQFF.

The rearrangement joins TRBV13 to TRBJ2-5, with TRBD2 matching 11 bases. The CDR3 runs 16 residues. Germline CDR1 and CDR2: PRHDT and FYEKMQ (reference sequence). The ends lost 0 bases at V and 3 bases at J; junction bases unmatched: 3. This CDR3 reads CASSLGTSGRKETQYF. The CDR3 DNA reads TGTGCCAGCAGCTTAGGTACTAGCGGGAGAAAAGAGACCCAGTACTTC.

The gene calls are TRBV5-1 and TRBJ2-7; 7 nucleotides align to TRBD2. The CDR3 length is 12 residues. Germline-derived CDR1 and CDR2 are SGHRS and YFSETQ. V dropped 0 bases and J dropped 12; count of bases not matched to a gene: 6. Written as DNA, the CDR3 is TGCGCCAGCAGCTTGGGGGGGAGGGGACTGTACTTC. This translates into CASSLGGRGLYF.

This rearrangement joins TRBV19 to TRBJ2-1; 8 bases match TRBD1. This CDR3 has 14 residues. Per germline, CDR1 LNHDA and CDR2 SQIVND (reference sequence). Trimming took 9 bases from V and 4 from J; bases not matched to a gene: 8. The CDR3 is CASADRGGYNEQFF. The CDR3 DNA reads as TGTGCCAGCGCCGACAGGGGTGGTTACAATGAGCAGTTCTTC. Using reference TRBV19 and TRBJ2-1 for the parts outside the CDR3, the full variable domain is DGGITQSPKYLFRKEGQNVTLSCEQNLNHDAMYWYRQDPGQGLRLIYYSQIVNDFQKGDIAEGYSVSREKKESFPLTVTSAQKNPTAFYLCASADRGGYNEQFFGPGTRLTVL.

This chain links TRBV30 with TRBJ2-7; D might be TRBD1 (6 bases). V was shortened by 5 bases and J by 3 bases, with 20 bases between the two germline ends. This CDR3 contains 15 residues. Germline CDR1 is GTSNPN and CDR2 is SVGIG (reference sequence). CDR3 sequence (DNA): TGTGCCTGGGGCCGAGGGCAGGGGAGAGACTACGAGCAGTACTTC. Translating it yields CAWGRGQGRDYEQYF.

V and J are TRBV11-3 and TRBJ2-1; 10 positions agree with TRBD2. Looked up from germline, CDR1 is SGHNT and CDR2 is YENEEA. The CDR3 extends over 16 amino acids. Germline trimming cut 5 bases from V and 5 bases from J; bases unmatched to any gene: 9. The CDR3 DNA follows: TGTGCCAGCAGCCCCCGTGATGGACTAGCGGACAATGAGCAGTTCTTC. This codes for CASSPRDGLADNEQFF.